This TCR beta chain comes out of a study of breast tumors, draining lymph nodes, adjacent tissues. Study findings and constraints: Data fit most tumor T cells coming from lymph node, expanding in tumor. Data only fit, rather than demonstrated, lymph node origin of most tumor T cells. Tumor and nontumor repertoires were significantly more similar in luminal-like than in basal-like breast cancer. Tumors had less TCR diversity than lymph nodes, more than nontumor tissue.

This clonotype was detected ten times or more. Its matching antigen is unknown. TCRdb analysed the multiplex PCR reads with MiXCR anew, one entry per CDR3 protein. The data hold 60,000 to 75,000 distinct CDR3 sequences, with roughly 50% observed a single time. J was trimmed by 5 bases and V by 1 base; bases with no gene match: 7. The germline gives CDR1 SGHVS, CDR2 FQNEAQ. The CDR3 runs 15 residues. V and J are TRBV7-8 and TRBJ1-2; TRBD1 matches at 7 bases. Sequencing was carried out using breast tumor tissue. The TCR comes from a female donor with breast cancer. Some clones in this sample may be carry-over from other donors' samples. CDR3 nucleotides: TGTGCCAGCAGCTTAGGGGCCCAGGGGGAGTATGGCTACACCTTC. Translation gives CASSLGAQGEYGYTF.